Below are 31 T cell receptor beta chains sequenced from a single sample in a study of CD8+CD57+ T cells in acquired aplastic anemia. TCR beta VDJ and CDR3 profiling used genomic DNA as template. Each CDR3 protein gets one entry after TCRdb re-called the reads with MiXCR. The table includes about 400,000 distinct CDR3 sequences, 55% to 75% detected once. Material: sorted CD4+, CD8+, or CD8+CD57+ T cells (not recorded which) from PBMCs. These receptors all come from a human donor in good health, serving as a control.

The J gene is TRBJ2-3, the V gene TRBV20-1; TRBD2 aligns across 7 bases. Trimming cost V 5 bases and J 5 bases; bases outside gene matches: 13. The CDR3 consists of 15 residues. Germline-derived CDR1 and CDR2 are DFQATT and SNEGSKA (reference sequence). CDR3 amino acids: CSAAQPAGRLDTQYF. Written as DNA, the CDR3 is TGCAGTGCTGCCCAACCGGCCGGGAGGTTAGATACGCAGTATTTT.

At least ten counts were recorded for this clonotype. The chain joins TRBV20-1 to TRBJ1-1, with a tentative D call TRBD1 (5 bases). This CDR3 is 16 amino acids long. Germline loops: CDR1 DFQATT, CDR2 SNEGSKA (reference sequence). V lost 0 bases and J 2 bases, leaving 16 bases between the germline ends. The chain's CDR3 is CSARDPFGRGNTEAFF. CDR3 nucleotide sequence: TGCAGTGCTAGAGATCCTTTTGGGAGGGGAAACACTGAAGCTTTCTTT.

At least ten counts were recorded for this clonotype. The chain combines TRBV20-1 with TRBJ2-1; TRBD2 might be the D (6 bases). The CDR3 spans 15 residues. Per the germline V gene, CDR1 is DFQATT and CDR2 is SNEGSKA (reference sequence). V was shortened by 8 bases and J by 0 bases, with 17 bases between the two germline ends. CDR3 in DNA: TGCAGTCCTGGTCGTGGAGGGATCTCCTACAATGAGCAGTTCTTC. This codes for CSPGRGGISYNEQFF.

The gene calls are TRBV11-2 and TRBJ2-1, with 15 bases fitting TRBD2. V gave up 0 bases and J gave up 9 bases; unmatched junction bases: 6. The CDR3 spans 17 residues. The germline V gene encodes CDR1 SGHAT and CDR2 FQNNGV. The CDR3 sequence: CASSLEGLAGGPGEQFF. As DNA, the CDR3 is TGTGCCAGCAGCTTAGAAGGACTAGCGGGGGGGCCGGGTGAGCAGTTCTTC.

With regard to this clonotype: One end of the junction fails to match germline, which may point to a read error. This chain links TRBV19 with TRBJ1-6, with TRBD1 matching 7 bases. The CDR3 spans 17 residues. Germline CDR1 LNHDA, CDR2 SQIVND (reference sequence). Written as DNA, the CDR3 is TGTGCCAGTAGTGTAGTAGCAAGGACAGGAGGAAATTCACCTCTCCACTTT. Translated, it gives CASSVVARTGGNSPLHF.

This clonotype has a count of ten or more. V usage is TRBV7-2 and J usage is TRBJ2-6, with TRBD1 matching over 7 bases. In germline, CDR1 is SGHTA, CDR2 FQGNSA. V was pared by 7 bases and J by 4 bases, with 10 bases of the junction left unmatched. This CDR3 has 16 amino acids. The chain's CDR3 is CASNPLKGAGANVLTF. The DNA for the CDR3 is TGTGCCAGCAACCCTTTAAAGGGGGCCGGGGCCAACGTCCTGACTTTC.

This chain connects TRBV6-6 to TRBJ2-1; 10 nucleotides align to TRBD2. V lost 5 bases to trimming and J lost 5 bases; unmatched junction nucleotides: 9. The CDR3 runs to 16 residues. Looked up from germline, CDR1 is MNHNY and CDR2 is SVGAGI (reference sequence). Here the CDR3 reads CASSSGGASHDNEQFF. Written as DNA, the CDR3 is TGTGCCAGCAGTAGCGGGGGGGCGTCCCACGACAATGAGCAGTTCTTC.

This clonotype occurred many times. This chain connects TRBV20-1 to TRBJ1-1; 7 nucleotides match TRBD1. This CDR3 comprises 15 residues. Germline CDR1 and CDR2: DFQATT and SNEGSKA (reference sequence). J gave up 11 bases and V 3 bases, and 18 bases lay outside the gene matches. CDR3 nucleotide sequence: TGCAGTGCTAGTTTTCCAGGGGGGAGCTATCTGGAGGCTTTCTTT. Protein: CSASFPGGSYLEAFF.

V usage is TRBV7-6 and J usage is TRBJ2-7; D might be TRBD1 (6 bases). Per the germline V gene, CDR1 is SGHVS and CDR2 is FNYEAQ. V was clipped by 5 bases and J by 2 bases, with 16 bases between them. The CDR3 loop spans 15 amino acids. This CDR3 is CASSRGGPFTYEQYF. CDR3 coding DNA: TGTGCCAGCAGCCGAGGGGGACCTTTTACCTACGAGCAGTACTTC.

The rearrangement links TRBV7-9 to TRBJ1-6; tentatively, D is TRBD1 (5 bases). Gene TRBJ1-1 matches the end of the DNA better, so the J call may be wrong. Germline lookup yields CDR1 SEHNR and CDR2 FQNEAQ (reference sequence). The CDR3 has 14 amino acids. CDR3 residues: CASSPSGAVTEAFF. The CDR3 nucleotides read TGTGCCAGCAGCCCTAGTGGGGCGGTCACAGAAGCTTTCTTT.

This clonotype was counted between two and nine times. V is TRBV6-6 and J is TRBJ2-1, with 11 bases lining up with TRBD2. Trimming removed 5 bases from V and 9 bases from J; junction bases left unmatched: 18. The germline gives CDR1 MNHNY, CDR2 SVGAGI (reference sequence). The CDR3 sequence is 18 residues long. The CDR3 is CASSEALFGSGGAIEQFF. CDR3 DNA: TGTGCCAGCAGTGAAGCGCTTTTCGGTAGCGGGGGGGCTATTGAGCAGTTCTTC.

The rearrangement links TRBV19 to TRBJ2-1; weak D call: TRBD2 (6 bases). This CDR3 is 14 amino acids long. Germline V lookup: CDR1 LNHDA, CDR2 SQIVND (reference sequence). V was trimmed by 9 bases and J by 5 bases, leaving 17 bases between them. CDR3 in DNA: TGTGCCAGCAGCCGGCCGGAGGGGAACAATGAGCAGTTCTTC. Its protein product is CASSRPEGNNEQFF.

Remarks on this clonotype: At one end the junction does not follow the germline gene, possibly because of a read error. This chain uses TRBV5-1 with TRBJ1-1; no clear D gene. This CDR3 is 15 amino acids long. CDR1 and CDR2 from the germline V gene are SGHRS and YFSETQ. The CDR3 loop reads CASSAGWSADTEAFF. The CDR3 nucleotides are TGTGCCAGCAGCGCTGGGTGGAGTGCTGACACTGAAGCTTTCTTT.

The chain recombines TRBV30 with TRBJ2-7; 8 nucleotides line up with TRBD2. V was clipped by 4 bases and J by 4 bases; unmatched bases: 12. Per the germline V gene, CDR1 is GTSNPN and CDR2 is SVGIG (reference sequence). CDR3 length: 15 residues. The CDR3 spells CAWIRAGGSTYEQYF. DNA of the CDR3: TGTGCCTGGATTAGGGCGGGGGGTTCCACATACGAGCAGTACTTC.

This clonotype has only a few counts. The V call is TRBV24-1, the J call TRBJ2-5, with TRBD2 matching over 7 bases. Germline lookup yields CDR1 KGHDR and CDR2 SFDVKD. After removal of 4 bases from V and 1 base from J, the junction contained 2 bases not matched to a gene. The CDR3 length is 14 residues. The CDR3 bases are TGTGCCACCAGTGACGCTAGCGGCCAAGAGACCCAGTACTTC. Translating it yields CATSDASGQETQYF.

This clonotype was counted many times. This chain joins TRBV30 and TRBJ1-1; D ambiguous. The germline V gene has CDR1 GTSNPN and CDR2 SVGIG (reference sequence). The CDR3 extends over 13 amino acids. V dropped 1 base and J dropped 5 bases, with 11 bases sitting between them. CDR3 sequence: CAWSEKGRTEAFF. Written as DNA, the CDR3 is TGTGCCTGGAGTGAAAAGGGTCGGACTGAAGCTTTCTTT.

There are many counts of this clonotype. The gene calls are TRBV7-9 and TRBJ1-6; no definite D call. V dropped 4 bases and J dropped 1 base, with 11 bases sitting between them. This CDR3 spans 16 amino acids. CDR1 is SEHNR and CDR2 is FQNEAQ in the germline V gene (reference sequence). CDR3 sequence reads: CASSSSLTSYNSPLHF. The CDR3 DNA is TGTGCCAGCAGCTCGTCGTTAACGTCCTATAATTCACCCCTCCACTTT.

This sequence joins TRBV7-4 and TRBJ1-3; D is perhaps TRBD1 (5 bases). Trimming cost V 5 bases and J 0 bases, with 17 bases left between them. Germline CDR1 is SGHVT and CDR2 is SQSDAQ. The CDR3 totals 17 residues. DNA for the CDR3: TGTGCCAGCAGCAAGACCGGGGCCCCGGCCTCTGGAAACACCATATATTTT. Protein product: CASSKTGAPASGNTIYF.

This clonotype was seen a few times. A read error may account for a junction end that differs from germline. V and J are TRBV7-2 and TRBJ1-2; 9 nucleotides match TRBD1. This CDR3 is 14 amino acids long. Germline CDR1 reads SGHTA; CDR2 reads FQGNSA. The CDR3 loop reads CASSVQGAYEQYFF. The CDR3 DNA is TGTGCCAGCAGCGTACAGGGGGCTTACGAGCAGTACTTCTTC.

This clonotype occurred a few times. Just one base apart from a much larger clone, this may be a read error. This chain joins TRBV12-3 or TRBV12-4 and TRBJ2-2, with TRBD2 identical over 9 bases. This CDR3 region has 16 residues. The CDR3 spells CASGLSAGGNTGELFF. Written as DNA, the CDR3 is TGTGCCAGCGGTTTATCAGCGGGGGGGAACACCGGGGAGCTGTTTTTT.

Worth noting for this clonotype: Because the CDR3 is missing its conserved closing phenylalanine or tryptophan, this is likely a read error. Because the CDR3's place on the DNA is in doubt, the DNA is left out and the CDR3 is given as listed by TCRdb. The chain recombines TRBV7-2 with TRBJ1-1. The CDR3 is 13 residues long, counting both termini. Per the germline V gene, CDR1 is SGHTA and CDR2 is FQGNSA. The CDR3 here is CASSERVSSGAKL.

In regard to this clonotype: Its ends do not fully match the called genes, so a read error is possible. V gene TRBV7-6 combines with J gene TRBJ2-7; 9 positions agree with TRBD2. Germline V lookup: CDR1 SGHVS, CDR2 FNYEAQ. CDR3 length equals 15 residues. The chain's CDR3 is CASSLGGGALDEQYF. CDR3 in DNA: TGTGCCAGCAGTTTAGGCGGGGGGGCCCTCGACGAGCAGTACTTC. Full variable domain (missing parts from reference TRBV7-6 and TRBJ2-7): GAGVSQSPRYKVTKRGQDVALRCDPISGHVSLYWYRQALGQGPEFLTYFNYEAQQDKSGLPNDRFSAERPEGSISTLTIQRTEQRDSAMYRCASSLGGGALDEQYFGPGTRLTVT.

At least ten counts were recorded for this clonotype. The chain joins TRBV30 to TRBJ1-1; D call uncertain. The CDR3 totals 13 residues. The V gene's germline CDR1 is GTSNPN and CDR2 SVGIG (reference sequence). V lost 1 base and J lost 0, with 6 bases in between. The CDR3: CAWSGLLNTEAFF. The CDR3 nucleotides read TGTGCCTGGAGTGGGCTTCTGAACACTGAAGCTTTCTTT.

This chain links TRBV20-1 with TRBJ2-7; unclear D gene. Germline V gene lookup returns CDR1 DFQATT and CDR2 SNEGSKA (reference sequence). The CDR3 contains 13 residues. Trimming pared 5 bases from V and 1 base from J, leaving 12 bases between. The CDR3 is CSAHHAISYEQYF. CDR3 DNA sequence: TGCAGTGCTCACCACGCCATATCCTACGAGCAGTACTTC.

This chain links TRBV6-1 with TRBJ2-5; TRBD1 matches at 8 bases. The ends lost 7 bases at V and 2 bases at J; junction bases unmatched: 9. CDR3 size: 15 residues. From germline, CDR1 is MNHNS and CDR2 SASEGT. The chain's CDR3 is CASISHYRGQETQYF. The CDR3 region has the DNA TGTGCCAGCATATCCCATTACAGGGGGCAAGAGACCCAGTACTTC.

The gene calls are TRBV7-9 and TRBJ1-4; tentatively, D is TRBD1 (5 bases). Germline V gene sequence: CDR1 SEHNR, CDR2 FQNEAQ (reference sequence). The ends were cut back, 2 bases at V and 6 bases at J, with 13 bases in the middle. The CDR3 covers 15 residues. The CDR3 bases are TGTGCCAGCAGCTTACACGGACGGGGGGATGAAAAACTGTTTTTT. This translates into CASSLHGRGDEKLFF.

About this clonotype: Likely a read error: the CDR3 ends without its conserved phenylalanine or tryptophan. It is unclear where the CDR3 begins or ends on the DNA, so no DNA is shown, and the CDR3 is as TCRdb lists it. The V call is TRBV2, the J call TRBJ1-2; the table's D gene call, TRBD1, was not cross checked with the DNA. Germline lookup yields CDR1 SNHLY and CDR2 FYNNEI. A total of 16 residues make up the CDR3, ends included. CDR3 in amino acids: CASRRTGETQYFGHGT.

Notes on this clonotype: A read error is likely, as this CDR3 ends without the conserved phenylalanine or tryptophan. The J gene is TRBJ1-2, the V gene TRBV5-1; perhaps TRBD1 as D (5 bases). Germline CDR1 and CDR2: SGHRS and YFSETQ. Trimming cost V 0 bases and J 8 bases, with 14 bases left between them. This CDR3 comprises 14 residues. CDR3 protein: CASSLVAVGEGYTL. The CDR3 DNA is TGCGCCAGCAGCTTGGTGGCGGTAGGGGAGGGCTACACCCTC.

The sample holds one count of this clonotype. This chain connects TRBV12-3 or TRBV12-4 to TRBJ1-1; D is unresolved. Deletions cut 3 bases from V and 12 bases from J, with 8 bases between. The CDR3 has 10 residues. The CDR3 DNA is TGTGCCAGCAGTTTCGACACTCCTTTCTTT. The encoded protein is CASSFDTPFF.

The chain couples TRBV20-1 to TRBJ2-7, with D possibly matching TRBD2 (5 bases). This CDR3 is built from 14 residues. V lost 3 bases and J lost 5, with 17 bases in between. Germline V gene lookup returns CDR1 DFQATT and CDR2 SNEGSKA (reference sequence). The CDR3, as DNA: TGCAGTGCTAGCAAAGAGAGGGCTGAAGACGAGCAGTACTTC. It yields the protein CSASKERAEDEQYF.

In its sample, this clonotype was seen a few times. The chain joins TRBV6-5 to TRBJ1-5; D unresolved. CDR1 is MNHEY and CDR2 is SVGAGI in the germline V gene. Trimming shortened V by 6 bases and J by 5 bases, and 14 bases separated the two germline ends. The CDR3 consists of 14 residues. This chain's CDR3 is CASRPGEGDQPQHF. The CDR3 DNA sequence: TGTGCCAGCAGGCCGGGAGAAGGAGATCAGCCCCAGCATTTT.